The T cell receptor beta chain described here comes from a study of T cells in localized non-small cell lung cancer (dated by TCRdb to the early 2020s). Background for the entire study: The study examined T cell repertoires in a few hundred patients with early-stage NSCLC and compared tumors with uninvolved tumor-adjacent lungs. The cohort comprised 236 treatment-naïve NSCLC patients with resected, localized lung tumors. Of the NSCLC patients, 129 were male and about 97 were female, and the mean age was approximately 64 years. Study-level results and caveats: Longer overall survival was associated with higher T cell density in blood, whereas shorter survival was associated with higher clonality in adjacent lung. Multi-region tumor sequencing was not performed, so intratumor heterogeneity could not be excluded. The highest T cell clonality was observed in uninvolved tumor-adjacent lung, where clonality exceeded that of tumor, suggesting that antigenic responses were more focused in uninvolved tumor-adjacent lung. Because of the exploratory design, TCR variables were selected using unadjusted p-values without false-discovery rate correction. A median of 57 of the top 100 tumor clones turned up in the paired uninvolved adjacent lung, and 28 of those clones also ranked among the top 100 of that same adjacent lung.

CDR1 is given as SEHNR and CDR2 as FQNEAQ, both from the germline V gene (reference sequence). Relative to germline, V is 5 bases shorter and J is 1 base shorter, with 23 bases between their ends. Measured from the cysteine to the phenylalanine, the CDR3 is 18 residues long. The CDR3 DNA has 54 bases and is translated from base 1. At diagnosis, tumor, uninvolved tumor-adjacent lung and peripheral blood were collected and then preserved as a mix of FFPE and fresh-frozen material. For TCR repertoire profiling, blood samples were analyzed as peripheral blood mononuclear cells. On this clone: Its binding antigen is unknown. Nothing much larger sits one base from this clone, and base qualities are not available.

TCR beta CDR3 regions were sequenced from DNA using the immunoSEQ Assay. The published analysis was carried out like this. T cell density was computed as TCR beta template counts normalized to usable DNA estimated by amplifying housekeeping genes. Richness was estimated with the preseqR package, extrapolating to 400,000 templates for PBMC samples and 120,000 templates for tissue samples. Clonality was defined by subtracting Pielou's evenness from one. Tissue-enriched TCRs were identified by differential abundance testing using productive amino-acid clonotypes, minimum total count 5 and alpha 0.1. Repertoire overlap between compartments was quantified with the Jaccard Index and Morisita Overlap Index. GLIPH grouped TCR beta CDR3s together with public tetramer-defined viral CDR3s, and a viral motif had to include at least three viral sequences and show V-gene enrichment. TCRdb re-hosts the immuneACCESS table, in-frame sequences only. Its copies lack some clones; in the studies checked, an unresolved V gene accounts for under half of them, and the cause for the rest is not known. V and J calls and clone size follow that table, whereas D and trimming were derived from the DNA. For this sample there are fewer than 40,000 clones; approximately 84% appear just once. The top ten clones comprise less than 5.5% of the sample.

This sequence was found in a male donor older than 55 with stage III lung adenocarcinoma. The chain is encoded by TRBV7-9 joined to TRBJ1-2; TRBD1 is perhaps the D gene, given 6 matching bases. The sample consisted of peripheral blood, taken before any cancer treatment. The CDR3: CASSPRTRGLSFNYGYTF. In nucleotides, the sequence is TGTGCCAGCAGCCCACGGACAAGGGGGTTAAGCTTTAACTATGGCTACACCTTC. The CDR3, completed at both ends by the reference TRBV7-9 and TRBJ1-2 genes, gives the full variable domain DTGVSQNPRHKITKRGQNVTFRCDPISEHNRLYWYRQTLGQGPEFLTYFQNEAQLEKSRLLSDRFSAERPKGSFSTLEIQRTEQGDSAMYLCASSPRTRGLSFNYGYTFGSGTRLTVV.